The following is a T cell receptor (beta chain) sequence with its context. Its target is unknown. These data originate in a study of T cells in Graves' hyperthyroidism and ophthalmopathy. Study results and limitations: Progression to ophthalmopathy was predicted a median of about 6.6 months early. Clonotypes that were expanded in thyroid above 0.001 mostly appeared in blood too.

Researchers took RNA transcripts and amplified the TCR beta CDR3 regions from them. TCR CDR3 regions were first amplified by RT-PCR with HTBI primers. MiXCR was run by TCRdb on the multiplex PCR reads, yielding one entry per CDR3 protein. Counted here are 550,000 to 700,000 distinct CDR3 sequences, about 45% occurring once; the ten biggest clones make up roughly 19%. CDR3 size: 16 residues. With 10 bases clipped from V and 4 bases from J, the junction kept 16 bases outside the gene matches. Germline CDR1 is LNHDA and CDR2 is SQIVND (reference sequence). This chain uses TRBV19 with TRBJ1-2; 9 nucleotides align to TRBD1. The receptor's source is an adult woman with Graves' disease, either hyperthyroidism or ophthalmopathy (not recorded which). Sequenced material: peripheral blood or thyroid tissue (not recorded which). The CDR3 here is CAISSNRTGASYGYTF. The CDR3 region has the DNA TGTGCCATCAGTTCCAACAGGACAGGGGCTTCCTATGGCTACACCTTC.